These 15 T cell receptor beta chains came from one sample sequenced in a study of cytomegalovirus exposure and HLA in healthy donors. The study ran its PCR with 60 Vbeta and 13 Jbeta primers. Using immunoSEQ multiplex PCR, the repertoire was profiled, and TCRdb retains in-frame clones only, with some absent. The sample lists about 87,000 clones; less than 80% were seen once. What was sequenced was PBMCs. Source of these receptors: a man aged 25-45 years in good health and CMV-seropositive.

This chain connects TRBV5-1 to TRBJ2-7; 9 bases are shared with TRBD1. Germline CDR1 and CDR2: SGHRS and YFSETQ. V lost 9 bases to trimming and J lost 2 bases; unmatched junction nucleotides: 6. There are 13 residues in the CDR3. This CDR3 is CATSRDRAYEQYF. The DNA for the CDR3 is TGCGCCACGAGCCGGGACAGGGCCTACGAGCAGTACTTC.

The V and J genes are TRBV19 and TRBJ1-5, with TRBD1 matching 9 bases. V shed 7 bases, J shed 7 bases, and the junction held 11 bases outside the gene matches. Germline-derived CDR1 and CDR2 are LNHDA and SQIVND (reference sequence). The CDR3 is 15 residues long. The CDR3 spells CASTPQGAHDQPQHF. The CDR3 DNA reads TGTGCCAGTACACCACAGGGGGCGCACGACCAGCCCCAGCATTTT. Looking up the rest from reference TRBV19 and TRBJ1-5 gives the full variable domain: DGGITQSPKYLFRKEGQNVTLSCEQNLNHDAMYWYRQDPGQGLRLIYYSQIVNDFQKGDIAEGYSVSREKKESFPLTVTSAQKNPTAFYLCASTPQGAHDQPQHFGDGTRLSIL.

CDR3: CAWKSLPNTEAFF. In DNA form, the CDR3 reads TGTGCCTGGAAGAGTTTACCGAACACTGAAGCTTTCTTT. The rearrangement links TRBV30 to TRBJ1-1, with D hard to call. Trimming pared 4 bases from V and 1 base from J, leaving 10 bases between. The CDR3 is made up of 13 amino acids. Germline V gives CDR1 GTSNPN, CDR2 SVGIG (reference sequence).

The chain carries TRBV9 and TRBJ2-3; 9 positions match TRBD1. CDR3 length equals 15 residues. The germline V gene has CDR1 SGDLS and CDR2 YYNGEE. The ends lost 3 bases at V and 3 bases at J; junction bases unmatched: 5. The CDR3 reads CASSGGQGKTDTQYF. The CDR3 nucleotides read TGTGCCAGCAGCGGGGGACAGGGAAAGACAGATACGCAGTATTTT.

This chain uses TRBV15 with TRBJ2-7; the D gene is possibly TRBD1 (5 bases). The ends were cut back, 0 bases at V and 0 bases at J, with 15 bases in the middle. Per the germline V gene, CDR1 is LNHNV and CDR2 is YYDKDF (reference sequence). The CDR3 runs 17 residues. CDR3 region: CATSRESRVKSSYEQYF. The CDR3 DNA sequence: TGTGCCACCAGCAGAGAATCCAGGGTCAAGAGCTCCTACGAGCAGTACTTC.

This chain connects TRBV5-8 to TRBJ1-2; D is undetermined. This CDR3 has 15 residues. CDR1 is SGHTS, CDR2 YDEGEE, per germline. Trimming pared 6 bases from V and 2 bases from J, leaving 17 bases between. Here the CDR3 DNA reads TGTGCCAGCACCCCTGTGGGCAGGCTAAACTATGGCTACACCTTC. Translation: CASTPVGRLNYGYTF.

This clone was recorded a few times. The chain carries TRBV29-1 and TRBJ2-2, with D possibly TRBD2 on 6 matching bases. From germline, CDR1 is SQVTM and CDR2 ANQGSEA. This CDR3 is built from 14 residues. Trimming pared 3 bases from V and 4 bases from J, leaving 12 bases between. The CDR3 region is CSVEPSRGTGELFF. The CDR3 nucleotides read TGCAGCGTTGAGCCATCGCGGGGCACCGGGGAGCTGTTTTTT.

The chain links TRBV5-1 to TRBJ1-1; D perhaps matches TRBD1 (5 bases). Germline CDR1 is SGHRS and CDR2 is YFSETQ. Trimming took off 1 base at V and 1 base at J, with 8 bases between the two ends. The CDR3 runs to 14 residues. The CDR3 DNA follows: TGCGCCAGCAGCTTGACAGGAGCGAACACTGAAGCTTTCTTT. As protein: CASSLTGANTEAFF. The whole variable domain, filled in from reference TRBV5-1 and TRBJ1-1, reads KAGVTQTPRYLIKTRGQQVTLSCSPISGHRSVSWYQQTPGQGLQFLFEYFSETQRNKGNFPGRFSGRQFSNSRSEMNVSTLELGDSALYLCASSLTGANTEAFFGQGTRLTVV.

The chain carries TRBV2 and TRBJ2-3; the D gene is possibly TRBD2 (6 bases). This CDR3 is built from 15 residues. Trimming removed 4 bases from V and 2 bases from J, with 13 bases in between. Per germline, CDR1 SNHLY and CDR2 FYNNEI. The CDR3 sequence is CASSGRAGPTDTQYF. CDR3 bases: TGTGCCAGCAGTGGTCGGGCGGGGCCCACAGATACGCAGTATTTT.

This clone was seen a few times. The chain is built from TRBV6-1 and TRBJ1-4; D is uncertain. This CDR3 has 13 residues. Germline V gene sequence: CDR1 MNHNS, CDR2 SASEGT. Between the trimmed V and J ends, which lost 2 bases and 4 bases, there was a span of 5 bases. CDR3 protein: CASSEHFNEKLFF. CDR3 sequence (DNA): TGTGCCAGCAGTGAACATTTTAATGAAAAACTGTTTTTT.

V and J are TRBV28 and TRBJ1-5; 9 positions agree with TRBD1. CDR1 MDHEN and CDR2 SYDVKM come from the germline V gene. The CDR3 loop spans 16 amino acids. V trimming: 6 bases; J trimming: 8 bases; junction bases outside the gene matches: 14. The CDR3 sequence: CASRYRDRVLSEPQHF. In DNA, the CDR3 is TGTGCCAGCAGGTACCGGGACAGGGTACTTTCCGAGCCCCAGCATTTT.

About this clone itself: One end of the junction varies from germline; a read error may be responsible. The chain has TRBV7-9 and TRBJ2-3; D gene unclear. Looked up from germline, CDR1 is SEHNR and CDR2 is FQNEAQ (reference sequence). There are 13 residues in the CDR3. CDR3 residues: CASNLVGSDTQYF. In DNA, the CDR3 is TGTGCCAGCAACTTAGTCGGGTCAGATACGCAGTATTTT. Complete variable domain (other parts from reference TRBV7-9 and TRBJ2-3): DTGVSQNPRHKITKRGQNVTFRCDPISEHNRLYWYRQTLGQGPEFLTYFQNEAQLEKSRLLSDRFSAERPKGSFSTLEIQRTEQGDSAMYLCASNLVGSDTQYFGPGTRLTVL.

The chain is built from TRBV5-4 and TRBJ2-3; 8 bases map to TRBD2. V dropped 1 base and J dropped 6; count of bases not matched to a gene: 10. CDR3 length equals 16 residues. From germline, CDR1 is SGHNT and CDR2 YYREEE (reference sequence). CDR3 amino acids: CASSLQTGTRRDTQYF. CDR3 DNA sequence: TGTGCCAGCAGCTTGCAGACCGGGACTAGGCGCGATACGCAGTATTTT.

This clone was observed a few times. The gene calls are TRBV6-4 and TRBJ2-7; D call uncertain. Germline-derived CDR1 and CDR2 are MRHNA and SNTAGT. The CDR3 length is 13 residues. The V and J ends lost 5 bases and 3 bases respectively, with 11 bases between them. CDR3 coding DNA: TGTGCCAGCAGTACTGCCAGGAACTACGAGCAGTACTTC. It codes for CASSTARNYEQYF.

The chain recombines TRBV18 with TRBJ1-1, with TRBD1 matching over 10 bases. The CDR3 sequence is 17 residues long. Germline trimming cut 1 base from V and 4 bases from J; bases unmatched to any gene: 9. Germline values: CDR1 KGHSH, CDR2 LQKENI. As DNA, the CDR3 is TGTGCCAGCTCACCACGTGGGACAGGGGATGATGCCACTGAAGCTTTCTTT. Protein: CASSPRGTGDDATEAFF.